This paragraph reports one T cell receptor (beta chain). Since a far larger clone is one base different, this is likely a read error. Sequencing libraries for TCR beta were prepared with iRepertoire HTBI primers and Arm-PCR of CDR3 regions. MiXCR, applied by TCRdb to the multiplex PCR reads, yields one record per CDR3 protein. The table lists under 250,000 distinct CDR3 sequences, roughly 21% of them singletons. The entry originates in a study of regulatory T cells in long-lasting Graves disease. As for the study in general: Graves' patients who were just diagnosed had used antithyroid drugs for under 3 months.

This sample's time point: newly diagnosed GD, antithyroid drugs for less than 3 months. PBMC RNA was the source of the TCR library. Under American Thyroid Association guidelines, Graves' disease was diagnosed. The CDR3 is 13 amino acids. CDR1 is SGHTS, CDR2 YDEGEE, per germline. The receptor was isolated from a female donor with Graves disease. Material: peripheral blood mononuclear cells (PBMCs), obtained at new diagnosis, from a patient treated with antithyroid drugs. V usage is TRBV5-8 and J usage is TRBJ2-7; no definite D call. The J call may be faulty, since TRBJ2-1 better matches the DNA end. Here the CDR3 DNA reads TGTGCCAGCAGCTTGGGGAGCTCCTACGAGCAGTTCTTC. Translation gives CASSLGSSYEQFF.